These 25 T cell receptor beta chains came from one sample sequenced in a study of cytomegalovirus exposure and HLA in healthy donors. A multiplex PCR was run with 60 Vbeta primers and 13 Jbeta primers. Here immunoSEQ multiplex PCR was the method, and the copy in TCRdb shows in-frame clones only, minus some. The sample records roughly 200,000 clones, around 77% being singletons. The sample taken for sequencing was PBMCs. Receptors were obtained from a man under 40 in good health and CMV-seronegative.

This chain joins TRBV28 and TRBJ1-5; 7 bases are a match to TRBD1. Trimming removed 7 bases from V and 3 bases from J; junction bases left unmatched: 9. Germline V CDR1 and CDR2: MDHEN, SYDVKM. The CDR3 sequence is 15 residues long. CDR3 residues: CASTLLQGVNQPQHF. CDR3 nucleotide sequence: TGTGCCAGCACCCTTCTGCAGGGGGTCAATCAGCCCCAGCATTTT.

V usage is TRBV19 and J usage is TRBJ1-5, with a possible D match to TRBD1 (5 bases). V was trimmed by 7 bases and J by 7 bases, leaving 11 bases between them. The CDR3 contains 12 residues. The germline CDR1 and CDR2 sequences are LNHDA and SQIVND (reference sequence). CDR3 loop: CASTVGGQPQHF. CDR3 sequence (DNA): TGTGCCAGTACCGTCGGGGGGCAGCCCCAGCATTTT.

The V and J genes are TRBV10-3 and TRBJ2-1; 8 nucleotides align to TRBD1. With V trimmed by 9 bases and J by 9 bases, 10 bases remained unmatched. The CDR3 is 13 amino acids. CDR1 is ENHRY, CDR2 SYGVKD, per germline. The CDR3 bases are TGTGCCATTTACGCGCAGGGGGCAAGTGAGCAGTTCTTC. Its protein is CAIYAQGASEQFF.

This chain connects TRBV28 to TRBJ2-1, with D tentatively TRBD1 (5 bases). Germline values: CDR1 MDHEN, CDR2 SYDVKM. The CDR3 runs to 14 residues. V was pared by 2 bases and J by 6 bases, with 11 bases between. CDR3 residues: CASSLIQGANEQFF. Written as DNA, the CDR3 is TGTGCCAGCAGTTTAATCCAGGGTGCCAATGAGCAGTTCTTC.

V and J are TRBV11-2 and TRBJ2-5; maybe TRBD1 (8 bases). Trimming cost V 6 bases and J 4 bases, with 18 bases left between them. The CDR3 has 15 amino acids. Germline loops: CDR1 SGHAT, CDR2 FQNNGV. The CDR3 region is CASSPGQGGGETQYF. The CDR3 bases are TGTGCCAGCAGTCCCGGACAGGGAGGGGGAGAGACCCAGTACTTC.

This clone was detected only a few times. The chain carries TRBV19 and TRBJ1-1; D possibly corresponds to TRBD1 (5 bases). The V end lost 5 bases, the J end lost 4 bases, and 11 bases lay between the germline ends. Germline CDR1 is LNHDA and CDR2 is SQIVND (reference sequence). This CDR3 contains 13 residues. DNA of the CDR3: TGTGCCAGTAGTCTGTCCAGGGCCACTGAAGCTTTCTTT. The encoded protein is CASSLSRATEAFF.

This clone was seen a few times. The chain employs TRBV30 and TRBJ2-7; 8 nucleotides match TRBD1. The CDR3 runs to 12 residues. Germline assignment: CDR1 GTSNPN and CDR2 SVGIG (reference sequence). V lost 5 bases and J lost 6; bases outside the gene matches: 6. CDR3 sequence: CAWGQGALEQYF. The DNA of the CDR3 is TGTGCCTGGGGACAGGGCGCGCTCGAGCAGTACTTC. Filled out from reference TRBV30 and TRBJ2-7, the complete variable domain reads SQTIHQWPATLVQPVGSPLSLECTVEGTSNPNLYWYRQAAGRGLQLLFYSVGIGQISSEVPQNLSASRPQDRQFILSSKKLLLSDSGFYLCAWGQGALEQYFGPGTRLTVT.

The V and J genes are TRBV29-1 and TRBJ2-5; perhaps TRBD1 as D (6 bases). V was pared by 8 bases and J by 1 base, with 11 bases between. This CDR3 region has 12 residues. Germline lookup yields CDR1 SQVTM and CDR2 ANQGSEA. The CDR3 loop reads CSFTQGQETQYF. As DNA, the CDR3 is TGCAGCTTTACACAGGGCCAAGAGACCCAGTACTTC.

The rearrangement links TRBV10-3 to TRBJ2-2; TRBD2 is a possible D gene (6 bases). In germline, CDR1 is ENHRY, CDR2 SYGVKD. V was shortened by 3 bases and J by 7 bases, with 9 bases between the two germline ends. CDR3 length: 13 residues. Here the CDR3 DNA reads TGTGCCATCAGTGATGGGGGGTTCGGGGAGCTGTTTTTT. It encodes CAISDGGFGELFF.

The V and J genes are TRBV4-1 and TRBJ2-7, with no clear D. Germline loops: CDR1 MGHRA, CDR2 YSYEKL. V was pared by 1 base and J by 2 bases, with 9 bases between. The CDR3 loop spans 14 amino acids. Here the CDR3 DNA reads TGCGCCAGCAGCCAAGGTTACAAAGCCTACGAGCAGTACTTC. Translation: CASSQGYKAYEQYF.

The V and J genes are TRBV27 and TRBJ1-2; weak D call: TRBD1 (6 bases). Trimming removed 5 bases at V and 7 bases at J, with 20 bases between. This CDR3 has 15 residues. The germline gives CDR1 MNHEY, CDR2 SMNVEV (reference sequence). The DNA for the CDR3 is TGTGCCAGCAGTCCCTTGGGGGGGGGCGTAAGTGGCTACACCTTC. Translating it yields CASSPLGGGVSGYTF.

This chain uses TRBV4-2 with TRBJ1-3; D is uncertain. The germline V gene has CDR1 LGHNA and CDR2 YNFKEQ. Trimming left V 2 bases short and J 0 bases short, with 8 bases between. CDR3 size: 15 residues. The CDR3 reads CASSQSRGSGNTIYF. CDR3 DNA sequence: TGTGCCAGCAGCCAAAGCCGGGGCTCTGGAAACACCATATATTTT.

The V and J genes are TRBV30 and TRBJ1-6; 8 nucleotides align to TRBD1. V was clipped by 0 bases and J by 10 bases; unmatched bases: 2. Germline V gene data show CDR1 as GTSNPN and CDR2 as SVGIG (reference sequence). This CDR3 contains 13 residues. In nucleotides, the CDR3 is TGTGCCTGGAGTGTTGACAGGGGCTCACCCCTCCACTTT. This sequence encodes CAWSVDRGSPLHF.

This chain uses TRBV29-1 with TRBJ2-7; tentatively, D is TRBD1 (6 bases). Germline values: CDR1 SQVTM, CDR2 ANQGSEA. Trimming took 3 bases from V and 1 from J, leaving 10 bases between them. The CDR3 extends over 13 amino acids. The CDR3 sequence: CSVDDRNSYEQYF. The CDR3 coding sequence is TGCAGCGTTGACGACAGGAATTCCTACGAGCAGTACTTC.

CDR3 sequence: CASSARSNPNTGELFF. CDR3 DNA sequence: TGTGCCAGCAGCGCACGTAGCAACCCGAACACCGGGGAGCTGTTTTTT. The chain uses TRBV9 and TRBJ2-2, with D unclear. Germline lookup yields CDR1 SGDLS and CDR2 YYNGEE. V shed 3 bases and J shed 0 bases, with 12 bases lying between them. This CDR3 region has 16 residues.

This chain links TRBV5-5 with TRBJ1-4, with D hard to call. CDR1 is SGHKS, CDR2 YYEKEE, per germline (reference sequence). With 0 bases removed from V and 7 bases from J, the gap between germline ends came to 7 bases. The CDR3 spans 13 residues. CDR3 residues: CASSLVSGEKLFF. The CDR3, as DNA: TGTGCCAGCAGCTTGGTGTCGGGTGAAAAACTGTTTTTT.

The V gene is TRBV5-1, the J gene TRBJ2-5; 11 bases are a match to TRBD2. The J call may be wrong; the DNA end is better matched by TRBJ2-7. In germline, CDR1 is SGHRS, CDR2 YFSETQ. CDR3 length: 17 residues. The DNA of the CDR3 is TGCGCCAGCAGCTCGCCCGGAACGGGACTAGCGGTCTACGAGCAGTACTTC. It is translated as CASSSPGTGLAVYEQYF.

The chain has TRBV5-1 and TRBJ2-3, with 10 bases aligning to TRBD2. The germline CDR1 and CDR2 sequences are SGHRS and YFSETQ. The CDR3 has 14 amino acids. The V segment lost 5 bases and the J segment 2 bases; nucleotides outside the gene matches: 2. The DNA for the CDR3 is TGCGCCAGCAGGACTAGCGGGCTCACAGATACGCAGTATTTT. Translating it yields CASRTSGLTDTQYF.

This rearrangement joins TRBV5-6 to TRBJ2-7; maybe TRBD2 (5 bases). The CDR3 spans 16 residues. The V and J ends lost 1 base and 2 bases respectively, with 16 bases between them. The germline CDR1 and CDR2 sequences are SGHDT and YYEEEE. The CDR3 coding sequence is TGTGCCAGCAGCTTGTACGGGGAATTTGTGACCTACGAGCAGTACTTC. It yields the protein CASSLYGEFVTYEQYF.

The rearrangement uses TRBV4-1 and TRBJ1-3; TRBD1 is a possible D gene (6 bases). This CDR3 is built from 17 residues. Trimming stripped 4 bases from V and 2 bases from J, with 18 bases between. Germline V lookup: CDR1 MGHRA, CDR2 YSYEKL. The CDR3 protein is CASSPFPRGGPGNTIYF. Here the CDR3 DNA reads TGCGCCAGCAGCCCATTCCCCCGGGGGGGCCCTGGAAACACCATATATTTT.

This clone was detected only a few times. V is TRBV27 and J is TRBJ2-7, with TRBD2 matching 8 bases. The J segment lost 4 bases and the V segment lost 9 bases, leaving 17 bases of the junction unmatched. The CDR3 sequence is 16 residues long. CDR1 is MNHEY, CDR2 SMNVEV, per germline (reference sequence). CDR3 sequence (DNA): TGTGCCAGTCAGTGGGACTCGGCGGGAGGCCTTTACGAGCAGTACTTC. It encodes CASQWDSAGGLYEQYF.

This clone was recorded a few times. The rearrangement joins TRBV9 to TRBJ2-3, with a tentative D call TRBD2 (5 bases). Germline values: CDR1 SGDLS, CDR2 YYNGEE. This CDR3 contains 16 residues. V shed 2 bases and J shed 0 bases, with 13 bases lying between them. The CDR3 bases are TGTGCCAGCAGCGTTGGGAGTTGGGAGAGCACAGATACGCAGTATTTT. Its translation: CASSVGSWESTDTQYF.

The rearrangement links TRBV5-1 to TRBJ1-2; 8 nucleotides agree with TRBD1. V lost 0 bases and J lost 1; bases outside the gene matches: 8. This CDR3 spans 17 amino acids. Germline values: CDR1 SGHRS, CDR2 YFSETQ. Written as DNA, the CDR3 is TGCGCCAGCAGCTTGGCCCCGGGACAGGAGAATAACTATGGCTACACCTTC. This codes for CASSLAPGQENNYGYTF.

The gene calls are TRBV29-1 and TRBJ1-3; D might be TRBD1 (6 bases). Trimming cost V 6 bases and J 2 bases, with 11 bases left between them. This CDR3 has 13 residues. In germline, CDR1 is SQVTM, CDR2 ANQGSEA. CDR3 DNA sequence: TGCAGCGTAGCGGGGGCCGCTGGAAACACCATATATTTT. Amino acid sequence: CSVAGAAGNTIYF.

This chain joins TRBV9 and TRBJ2-5; 9 bases match TRBD2. Germline V gives CDR1 SGDLS, CDR2 YYNGEE. The CDR3 has 15 amino acids. The V gene end was trimmed by 0 bases and the J gene end by 5 bases; junction bases not matched to a gene: 5. CDR3 residues: CASSVDLAGSETQYF. DNA for the CDR3: TGTGCCAGCAGCGTAGACCTAGCGGGATCTGAGACCCAGTACTTC. The full variable domain, completed using reference TRBV9 and TRBJ2-5, is DSGVTQTPKHLITATGQRVTLRCSPRSGDLSVYWYQQSLDQGLQFLIQYYNGEERAKGNILERFSAQQFPDLHSELNLSSLELGDSALYFCASSVDLAGSETQYFGPGTRLLVL.